This record concerns one T cell receptor beta chain sequence. This CDR3 region has 15 residues. Germline V CDR1 and CDR2: LGHNA, YSLEER. V trimming: 4 bases; J trimming: 3 bases; junction bases outside the gene matches: 2. Authors' data handling: Amplification with reference gene primers provided the estimates of nucleated cell counts. Sequencing was performed with immunoSEQ multiplex PCR; in TCRdb, only in-frame clones are kept and a portion is missing. D and trimming come from the DNA, and the V and J calls and clone size come from that table. The table shows about 85,000 clones, with around 88% occurring only once. This sample was taken from a study of blood T cell repertoires in COVID-19. At the level of the study: COVID-19 samples from acute and convalescent phases originated in the United States, Italy and Spain. T cells, B-cell-depleted T cells, or PBMCs supplied cDNA or gDNA.

This TCR was recovered from a man in his 60s with acute or convalescent COVID-19. The chain carries TRBV4-3 and TRBJ2-1, with TRBD2 matching 11 bases. The sequencing input was peripheral blood. As DNA, the CDR3 is TGCGCCAGCAGCCCACTAGCGGGGGTCTACAATGAGCAGTTCTTC. Its protein product is CASSPLAGVYNEQFF.